This TCR beta chain emerged from a study of T cell responses to AZD1222 COVID-19 vaccine. Measured with immunoSEQ multiplex PCR; TCRdb has only the in-frame clones, and not every one. The table records 90,000 to 140,000 clones, 88% of them present only once. The study, taken as a whole, reports: All repertoire sampling was performed exclusively after the peak T cell response. Reportedly, nearly half the spike-specific TCRs target unmutated variant regions. Following two doses of AZD1222, Spike-specific TCR breadth and depth rose. The span of vaccine-associated CD4 TCRs extended across spike, with dominance at 160-218 and 743-854.

A note on this clone: Its antigen is not identified.

Specimen: peripheral blood, collected on day 0 of AZD1222 vaccination. This TCR came from an adult in good health.

CDR3 loop: CASSHGGAKMNTEAFF. The CDR3 DNA is TGTGCCAGCAGCCATGGGGGCGCGAAGATGAACACTGAAGCTTTCTTT. The V call is TRBV3-1 (or the pseudogene TRBV3-2), the J call TRBJ1-1; maybe TRBD1 (6 bases). V lost 3 bases, J lost 0 bases, and 14 bases lay in between. Per germline, CDR1 LGHDT and CDR2 YNNKEL (reference sequence). The CDR3 is 16 residues long.